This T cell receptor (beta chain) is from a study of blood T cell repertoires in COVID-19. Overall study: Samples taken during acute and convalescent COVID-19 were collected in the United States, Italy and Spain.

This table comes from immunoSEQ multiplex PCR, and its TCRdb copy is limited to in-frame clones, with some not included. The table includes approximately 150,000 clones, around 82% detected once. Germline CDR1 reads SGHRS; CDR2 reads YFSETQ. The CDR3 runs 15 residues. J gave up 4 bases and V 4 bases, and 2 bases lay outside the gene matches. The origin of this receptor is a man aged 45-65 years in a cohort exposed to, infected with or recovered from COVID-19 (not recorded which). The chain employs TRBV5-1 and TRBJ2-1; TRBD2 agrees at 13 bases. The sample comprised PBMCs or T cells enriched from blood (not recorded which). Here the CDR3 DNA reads TGCGCCAGCAGCCGACTAGCGGGGGGTTACAATGAGCAGTTCTTC. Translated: CASSRLAGGYNEQFF.